The 10 T cell receptor beta chains reported below all come from one sample, sequenced in a study of blood T cell repertoires in COVID-19. The repertoire was sequenced with immunoSEQ multiplex PCR; TCRdb's copy has only in-frame clones and lacks some. The table lists about 270,000 clones, about 91% of them singletons. The sequenced sample was PBMCs or T cells enriched from blood (not recorded which). The receptors shown here come from a man aged 40-50 years who had been exposed to COVID-19.

The chain recombines TRBV7-6 with TRBJ2-7; 12 bases are a match to TRBD2. CDR3 length: 15 amino acids. The germline V gene encodes CDR1 SGHVS and CDR2 FNYEAQ. Trimming took 5 bases from V and 7 from J; bases not matched to a gene: 9. In DNA, the CDR3 is TGTGCCAGCAGCCCGACTAGCGGGAGTGCCCTGGAGCAGTACTTC. Its protein product is CASSPTSGSALEQYF.

J is TRBJ2-7 and V is TRBV7-9, with 7 bases that match TRBD1. V trimming: 5 bases; J trimming: 1 base; junction bases outside the gene matches: 5. Looked up from germline, CDR1 is SEHNR and CDR2 is FQNEAQ (reference sequence). This CDR3 region has 14 residues. The DNA of the CDR3 is TGTGCCAGCAGCCACCGGGACAGATCCTACGAGCAGTACTTC. Protein: CASSHRDRSYEQYF.

J is TRBJ1-6 and V is TRBV7-3; TRBD1 aligns across 8 bases. J was trimmed by 3 bases and V by 0 bases; bases with no gene match: 4. Germline V lookup: CDR1 SGHTA, CDR2 FQGTGA. The CDR3 is 17 amino acids. Here the CDR3 reads CASSLTSGGIYNSPLHF. CDR3 bases: TGTGCCAGCAGCTTAACTTCAGGGGGCATCTATAATTCACCCCTCCACTTT.

This chain uses TRBV19 with TRBJ1-2; D remains unclear. The CDR3 is made up of 13 amino acids. The V gene lost 3 bases and the J gene lost 4 bases, with 9 bases spanning the gap. The germline V gene has CDR1 LNHDA and CDR2 SQIVND (reference sequence). CDR3 loop: CASSMGGSYGYTF. The DNA of the CDR3 is TGTGCCAGTAGTATGGGCGGGAGCTATGGCTACACCTTC.

This chain links TRBV28 with TRBJ2-1; 7 bases match TRBD1. Trimming removed 3 bases from V and 0 bases from J; junction bases left unmatched: 11. The CDR3 spans 18 residues. Germline loops: CDR1 MDHEN, CDR2 SYDVKM. CDR3 DNA: TGTGCCAGCAGTTTGGGCGTTAAGGCAGGGGGCTCCTACAATGAGCAGTTCTTC. As protein: CASSLGVKAGGSYNEQFF.

This sequence joins TRBV28 and TRBJ1-2, with D maybe TRBD1 (6 bases). V dropped 5 bases and J dropped 3 bases, with 13 bases sitting between them. Germline assignment: CDR1 MDHEN and CDR2 SYDVKM. There are 14 residues in the CDR3. CDR3 region: CASSPIDRYYGYTF. The CDR3 DNA reads as TGTGCCAGCAGTCCAATCGACAGGTACTATGGCTACACCTTC.

The chain couples TRBV3-1 (or the pseudogene TRBV3-2) to TRBJ2-7; 8 bases align to TRBD1. The trim removed 7 bases at V and 1 base at J, leaving 6 bases unmatched. The germline gives CDR1 LGHDT, CDR2 YNNKEL (reference sequence). The CDR3 has 14 amino acids. The DNA for the CDR3 is TGTGCCAGCAAGCTCGGACAGGGATCCTACGAGCAGTACTTC. This translates into CASKLGQGSYEQYF.

This clone was seen a single time. The V gene is TRBV2, the J gene TRBJ2-5; 10 bases match TRBD1. CDR1 and CDR2 from the germline V gene are SNHLY and FYNNEI. Trimming took 4 bases from V and 5 from J; bases not matched to a gene: 10. The CDR3 runs 16 residues. The CDR3 DNA reads as TGTGCCAGCAGTGGGGGGGACAGGGGCCCCACGGAGACCCAGTACTTC. Its protein is CASSGGDRGPTETQYF.

The chain couples TRBV6-6 to TRBJ2-7; 8 bases match TRBD1. Germline V gives CDR1 MNHNY, CDR2 SVGAGI (reference sequence). CDR3 length: 15 amino acids. J lost 4 bases, V lost 4 bases, and 9 bases had no gene match. The CDR3 sequence is CASSSPGGQGYEQYF. As DNA, the CDR3 is TGTGCCAGCAGTTCGCCCGGAGGACAGGGTTACGAGCAGTACTTC.

The gene calls are TRBV6-2 or TRBV6-3 and TRBJ1-5, with 8 bases identical to TRBD1. This CDR3 region has 14 residues. CDR1 is MNHEY and CDR2 is SVGEGT in the germline V gene. V was clipped by 6 bases and J by 7 bases; unmatched bases: 8. The CDR3, as DNA: TGTGCCAGCAGGCCTCAGGGGGCGAGGCAGCCCCAGCATTTT. Its protein is CASRPQGARQPQHF.